The source of this TCR beta chain is a study of CD4 T cells in relation to SARS-CoV-2 and coronaviruses. This CDR3 spans 14 amino acids. Germline CDR1 is SNHLY and CDR2 is FYNNEI. V dropped 3 bases and J dropped 4 bases, with 12 bases sitting between them. Before the COVID-19 pandemic, during about 2011-2019, CD4+ T cells were taken from unexposed donors. After about 11 days of culture, CD4+ T cells were isolated. This clone was found a few times. Its target is unknown. The assay was immunoSEQ multiplex PCR, and TCRdb's table has in-frame clones only and misses some. The sample has around 25,000 clones, about four fifths seen once.

The receptor comes from a human donor in good health. The rearrangement joins TRBV2 to TRBJ1-2; D is ambiguous. The specimen sequenced was CD4+ T cells from PBMCs, cultured in vitro. The CDR3 DNA sequence: TGTGCCAGCAGTGAGGGCAGGAAATTCTATGGCTACACCTTC. It translates to CASSEGRKFYGYTF.